The following is a T cell receptor beta chain sequence with its context. PCR amplification relied on 60 Vbeta primers (plus 13 Jbeta primers). Generated by immunoSEQ multiplex PCR, the TCRdb table keeps only in-frame clones and is missing some. The sample has 90,000 to 100,000 clones; about 70% are singletons. This specimen comes from a study of cytomegalovirus exposure and HLA in healthy donors. V shed 5 bases and J 0 bases; nucleotides not matched to a gene: 7. Germline assignment: CDR1 GTSNPN and CDR2 SVGIG (reference sequence). The CDR3 length is 16 residues. This receptor was identified in a female donor in good health and CMV-seronegative. This chain connects TRBV30 to TRBJ2-6, with 7 bases fitting TRBD1. The source material was PBMCs. Here the CDR3 reads CAWGETGYSGANVLTF. In nucleotides, the CDR3 is TGTGCCTGGGGGGAGACAGGGTACTCTGGGGCCAACGTCCTGACTTTC.